The 21 T cell receptor beta chains in this list originate from one sample, sequenced in a study of early stage breast cancer tumors. Here immunoSEQ multiplex PCR was the method, and the copy in TCRdb shows in-frame clones only, minus some. Of over 4,500 clones in the sample, roughly 57% were seen once. The source material was breast tumor tissue. These receptors were taken from a person in their fifties with breast cancer.

This chain uses TRBV5-1 with TRBJ2-7; D possibly corresponds to TRBD2 (6 bases). Per germline, CDR1 SGHRS and CDR2 YFSETQ. The CDR3 is made up of 15 amino acids. Trimming shortened V by 0 bases and J by 3 bases, and 13 bases separated the two germline ends. Written as DNA, the CDR3 is TGCGCCAGCAGCTTGGGTCTCGACGGGAGCTACGAGCAGTACTTC. This codes for CASSLGLDGSYEQYF.

The V call is TRBV6-1, the J call TRBJ1-2; 7 bases agree with TRBD1. The junction had 0 bases not matched to a gene; V was cut back by 4 bases and J by 1 base. CDR3 length: 13 residues. CDR1 is MNHNS, CDR2 SASEGT, per germline. The CDR3 spells CASSGQGNYGYTF. The CDR3, as DNA: TGTGCCAGCAGTGGACAGGGTAACTATGGCTACACCTTC.

The rearrangement joins TRBV27 to TRBJ1-4, with 8 positions matching TRBD1. The CDR3 totals 17 residues. CDR1 and CDR2 from the germline V gene are MNHEY and SMNVEV (reference sequence). The J segment lost 8 bases and the V segment lost 5 bases, leaving 16 bases of the junction unmatched. Here the CDR3 reads CASSPQPTDRGREKLFF. The CDR3 bases are TGTGCCAGCAGTCCACAGCCAACAGACAGGGGCCGGGAAAAACTGTTTTTT. Full variable domain (remainder filled in from reference TRBV27 and TRBJ1-4): EAQVTQNPRYLITVTGKKLTVTCSQNMNHEYMSWYRQDPGLGLRQIYYSMNVEVTDKGDVPEGYKVSRKEKRNFPLILESPSPNQTSLYFCASSPQPTDRGREKLFFGSGTQLSVL.

The table lists this clone with a few counts. V gene TRBV9 combines with J gene TRBJ2-3, with D perhaps TRBD1 (6 bases). CDR3 length: 14 residues. V lost 4 bases to trimming and J lost 2 bases, with 11 bases between them. Germline CDR1 reads SGDLS; CDR2 reads YYNGEE. The CDR3 DNA reads as TGTGCCAGCAGCCTCCGGGACACCACAGATACGCAGTATTTT. Protein sequence: CASSLRDTTDTQYF.

CDR3 region: CASSHPLAGGYNEQFF. The CDR3 DNA follows: TGCGCCAGCAGCCATCCTCTAGCGGGAGGGTACAATGAGCAGTTCTTC. V and J are TRBV4-1 and TRBJ2-1, with TRBD2 matching 12 bases. V was clipped by 3 bases and J by 4 bases; unmatched bases: 4. This CDR3 is built from 16 residues. From germline, CDR1 is MGHRA and CDR2 YSYEKL.

The rearrangement uses TRBV19 and TRBJ2-3; D not resolved. The CDR3 is made up of 13 amino acids. Trimming shortened V by 7 bases and J by 4 bases, and 12 bases separated the two germline ends. In germline, CDR1 is LNHDA, CDR2 SQIVND (reference sequence). CDR3 sequence (DNA): TGTGCCAGTACCCCCCCAGGCGCAGATACGCAGTATTTT. It encodes CASTPPGADTQYF.

By share of the sample, this clone is large (0.1 to 1%). This chain joins TRBV5-1 and TRBJ2-7; no clear D gene. From germline, CDR1 is SGHRS and CDR2 YFSETQ. The CDR3 consists of 13 residues. Trimming cost V 4 bases and J 3 bases, with 11 bases left between them. Here the CDR3 reads CASSGEIVYEQYF. Written as DNA, the CDR3 is TGCGCCAGCAGCGGGGAAATAGTCTACGAGCAGTACTTC.

The rearrangement uses TRBV6-5 and TRBJ2-1, with D possibly being TRBD1 or TRBD2 (5 bases each). The V gene's germline CDR1 is MNHEY and CDR2 SVGAGI. The CDR3 totals 15 residues. Trimming pared 2 bases from V and 4 bases from J, leaving 12 bases between. The CDR3 loop is CASSYEGRAYNEQFF. CDR3 in DNA: TGTGCCAGCAGTTACGAGGGACGGGCTTACAATGAGCAGTTCTTC.

J is TRBJ2-1 and V is TRBV4-2; unclear D gene. CDR1 and CDR2 from the germline V gene are LGHNA and YNFKEQ. The CDR3 has 12 amino acids. V was shortened by 0 bases and J by 7 bases, with 4 bases between the two germline ends. The CDR3 region has the DNA TGTGCCAGCAGCCAAGAGCCAAATGAGCAGTTCTTC. It specifies CASSQEPNEQFF.

The chain has TRBV6-6 and TRBJ2-5; D gene uncertain. The CDR3 sequence is 14 residues long. The germline V and J ends were trimmed by 0 bases and 1 base, with 6 bases remaining between them. Germline V gene data show CDR1 as MNHNY and CDR2 as SVGAGI (reference sequence). CDR3: CASSYSNFQETQYF. Here the CDR3 DNA reads TGTGCCAGCAGTTACTCGAACTTCCAAGAGACCCAGTACTTC.

V and J are TRBV7-9 and TRBJ2-1; tentatively, D is TRBD2 (6 bases). Germline-derived CDR1 and CDR2 are SEHNR and FQNEAQ (reference sequence). This CDR3 is built from 16 residues. Deletions cut 2 bases from V and 0 bases from J, with 11 bases between. The CDR3 is CASSLWIAASYNEQFF. DNA for the CDR3: TGTGCCAGCAGCTTATGGATAGCGGCCTCCTACAATGAGCAGTTCTTC.

This sequence joins TRBV7-6 and TRBJ2-7, with D perhaps matching TRBD1 (6 bases). The CDR3 spans 14 residues. Germline V gene sequence: CDR1 SGHVS, CDR2 FNYEAQ. Trimming removed 5 bases from V and 2 bases from J, with 13 bases in between. CDR3 in amino acids: CASSRFDRTYEQYF. DNA for the CDR3: TGTGCCAGCAGCAGATTCGACAGGACCTACGAGCAGTACTTC.

This clone was seen more than once but under ten times. The chain is built from TRBV19 and TRBJ2-7, with 9 positions matching TRBD2. Per the germline V gene, CDR1 is LNHDA and CDR2 is SQIVND (reference sequence). There are 15 residues in the CDR3. The trim removed 6 bases at V and 7 bases at J, leaving 13 bases unmatched. CDR3 DNA sequence: TGTGCCAGTAGACTCGGGACTAGCTCGGAGGGGGAGCAGTACTTC. Its translation: CASRLGTSSEGEQYF.

The table lists this clone with a few counts. The chain carries TRBV4-3 and TRBJ2-1, with 11 bases fitting TRBD2. This CDR3 is built from 16 residues. Trimming removed 2 bases from V and 5 bases from J; junction bases left unmatched: 5. In germline, CDR1 is LGHNA, CDR2 YSLEER. The CDR3 region is CASSQTLAGGHNEQFF. Here the CDR3 DNA reads TGCGCCAGCAGCCAAACTCTAGCGGGGGGCCACAATGAGCAGTTCTTC.

The rearrangement uses TRBV11-2 and TRBJ2-5, with D maybe TRBD2 (5 bases). Between the trimmed V and J ends, which lost 2 bases and 4 bases, there was a span of 8 bases. The CDR3 length is 13 residues. The germline V gene has CDR1 SGHAT and CDR2 FQNNGV. The CDR3 spells CASSLTGRETQYF. CDR3 coding DNA: TGTGCCAGCAGCTTAACGGGGAGAGAGACCCAGTACTTC.

The genes are TRBV7-8 and TRBJ1-2, with 7 bases aligning to TRBD1. The V segment lost 3 bases and the J segment 4 bases; nucleotides outside the gene matches: 2. Germline loops: CDR1 SGHVS, CDR2 FQNEAQ. This CDR3 is built from 13 residues. In nucleotides, the CDR3 is TGTGCCAGCAGCTTTGACAGGGCCTATGGCTACACCTTC. It yields the protein CASSFDRAYGYTF.

V and J are TRBV5-1 and TRBJ2-5; D remains ambiguous. Trimming took 5 bases from V and 5 from J, leaving 10 bases between them. Germline lookup yields CDR1 SGHRS and CDR2 YFSETQ. CDR3 size: 12 residues. CDR3 coding DNA: TGCGCCAGCAGTTTCCTAGGGGAGACCCAGTACTTC. It translates to CASSFLGETQYF. Filled out from reference TRBV5-1 and TRBJ2-5, the complete variable domain reads KAGVTQTPRYLIKTRGQQVTLSCSPISGHRSVSWYQQTPGQGLQFLFEYFSETQRNKGNFPGRFSGRQFSNSRSEMNVSTLELGDSALYLCASSFLGETQYFGPGTRLLVL.

V and J are TRBV12-5 and TRBJ1-1; TRBD1 matches 8 bases. CDR1 and CDR2 (germline): LGHNT, FRNRAP. The CDR3 runs 14 residues. After removal of 3 bases from V and 6 bases from J, the junction contained 6 bases not matched to a gene. This chain's CDR3 is CASGFQDRAAEAFF. Here the CDR3 DNA reads TGTGCTAGTGGTTTCCAGGACAGGGCGGCTGAAGCTTTCTTT.

This chain links TRBV13 with TRBJ2-5; TRBD2 agrees at 11 bases. The CDR3 totals 15 residues. V gave up 1 base and J gave up 5 bases; unmatched junction bases: 3. Germline V gene lookup returns CDR1 PRHDT and CDR2 FYEKMQ (reference sequence). The CDR3 region has the DNA TGTGCCAGCAGCTTAGCTAGCGGGAGGTGGGAGACCCAGTACTTC. Translation gives CASSLASGRWETQYF.

V is TRBV7-2 and J is TRBJ1-1; a weak D match, TRBD1 (5 bases). V was pared by 2 bases and J by 1 base, with 14 bases between. CDR1 and CDR2 from the germline V gene are SGHTA and FQGNSA. There are 16 residues in the CDR3. CDR3 amino acids: CASSLLPSQGNTEAFF. CDR3 DNA: TGTGCCAGCAGCTTACTACCATCGCAGGGGAACACTGAAGCTTTCTTT.

The rearrangement uses TRBV11-3 and TRBJ1-1; D might be TRBD1 (6 bases). From germline, CDR1 is SGHNT and CDR2 YENEEA. Trimming removed 5 bases from V and 1 base from J, with 11 bases in between. The CDR3 sequence is 14 residues long. This CDR3 is CASSRDTWNTEAFF. Here the CDR3 DNA reads TGTGCCAGCAGCCGGGACACTTGGAACACTGAAGCTTTCTTT.